This T cell receptor beta chain was sequenced during a study of T-cell memory formation after mild COVID-19. Study observations and caveats: CD4+ contracting clones lay mainly in CM and EM, CD8+ ones in EMRA. For second-wave clones that peaked at day 37, SARS-CoV-2 specificity went unverified. Detection of some responders pre-infection suggested pre-existing cross-reactive memory T cells participated.

With regard to this clonotype: Its target is unknown.

The TCR alpha and TCR beta cDNA libraries, bearing sample barcodes and UMIs, were generated by 5'RACE using constant-segment primers. MiXCR, run by TCRdb on the 5' RACE reads, gives a single entry per CDR3 protein. The sample shows around 310,000 distinct CDR3 sequences, approximately 22% of them seen only once. The sample taken for sequencing was PBMCs or a T cell subset sorted from them (not recorded which). The sequence came from a man between 18 and 35 years old who had mild COVID-19 (a few samples of this study predate the infection). Cell type and time point are not known.

The CDR3 coding sequence is TGTGCCAGCAGTCCTCGCCGGGGACAGGGCTATGGCTACACCTTC. This sequence encodes CASSPRRGQGYGYTF. This chain connects TRBV7-2 to TRBJ1-2, with TRBD1 matching 9 bases. V shed 6 bases, J shed 4 bases, and the junction held 9 bases outside the gene matches. The CDR3 consists of 15 residues. In germline, CDR1 is SGHTA, CDR2 FQGNSA.